One T cell receptor (beta chain) is described in this entry. This sample was taken from a study of blood T cell repertoires in COVID-19. Study in general: Samples taken during acute and convalescent COVID-19 were collected in the United States, Italy and Spain.

V was pared by 5 bases and J by 6 bases, with 13 bases between. The CDR3 is made up of 13 amino acids. The germline V gene encodes CDR1 MNHNY and CDR2 SVGAGI (reference sequence). In the authors' methods: Quantification of nucleated cells was approximated via reference gene primer amplification. Some clones are missing from TCRdb's copy, which holds only in-frame ones; the method was immunoSEQ multiplex PCR. V, J and clone size derive from that table, while D and trimming were established from the DNA sequence. The sample holds 150,000 to 180,000 clones, roughly 88% seen once. The rearrangement links TRBV6-6 to TRBJ1-2; D may be TRBD1 (5 bases). The receptor's source is a woman between 50 and 59 years old with acute or convalescent COVID-19. Sequencing was carried out using peripheral blood. Written as DNA, the CDR3 is TGTGCCAGCAGTCTCAGGGATACCGATGGCTACACCTTC. Its protein product is CASSLRDTDGYTF.